The TCR delta chain described here comes from a study of Vγ9Vδ2 T cells in congenital toxoplasmosis (TCRdb year 2021). For the wider study: To diagnose congenital toxoplasmosis, IgG, IgM and IgA serology, Western blot and an in-house interferon-gamma release assay were used. In this study, researchers looked at the gamma and delta chain CDR3 repertoires of sorted blood gammadelta T cells, comparing infants congenitally infected with T. gondii against uninfected infants. Infant repertoires were sequenced at 2 months after birth and at 1 year of age. At 2 months, TCR sequencing included five or six infected and fewer than 13 uninfected infants, and at 1 year it included 3 infected and 4 uninfected infants. The paper's findings and limits, for the study overall: Two months was the earliest age with enough suitable sample material for TCR repertoire analysis, so newborn repertoires were not sequenced. Both infected and uninfected infants showed a high prevalence of a public TRGV9 clonotype. Repertoire differences between infected and uninfected infants were less clear at 1 year of age than at 2 months. At 2 months, infected infants appeared to have fewer N additions in TRGV9 and TRDV2 CDR3s than uninfected infants, particularly in TRDV2-TRDJ1 sequences. Germline-encoded fetal-type TRDV2 CDR3 sequences seemed more prevalent in infected than uninfected approximately 2-month-old infants, suggesting an in utero expansion footprint.

Template-switch reverse transcription with SuperScript II was used to generate cDNA, with TRGC- and TRDC-specific primers combined in a single tube. The TRGC primer was designed for binding to both the TRGC1 and TRGC2 constant genes. TRG and TRD amplification used the KAPA Real-Time Library Amplification Kit, with AMPure XP bead purification between steps. Index PCR with the Nextera XT Index Kit was used to attach the Illumina sequencing adapters. TRG and TRD amplicons were sequenced on an Illumina MiSeq with the V2 300 kit, giving 150 bp paired-end reads. Per the authors' processing: Before any further analysis, FastQC version 0.11.8 was used to check read quality. Reads were aligned to GenBank TRG or TRD reference genes, and CDR3 sequences were built with MiXCR version 3.0.3. Default MiXCR settings were kept, except that 3 rather than 5 consecutive nucleotides were used to assemble TRDD gene segments. N additions, CDR3 length, J segment length and clonotype sharing between samples were all calculated using VDJtools version 1.2.1. CDR3 sequences that were out of frame or contained stop codons were removed from the analysis. Infant repertoires were compared for overlap with previously published fetal, cord blood and adult blood Vgamma9Vdelta2 repertoires. TCRdb called clones from the public reads with CATT, and repeated DNA sequences were later combined into one row. TCRdb's processing, not the authors', yielded these V and J calls. For this sample there are about 620 delta-chain clones; approximately 8% appear just once. The ten largest clonotypes hold 11% to 15% of the sample.

The same treatment, using spiramycin and/or pyrimethamine plus sulfadiazine plus folinic acid, was given to mothers of both infected and uninfected infants. All infants, infected and uninfected, were born by term delivery after more than 37 weeks of gestation. Roughly 900 uL of blood was processed into PBMCs by Lymphoprep gradient centrifugation, then cryopreserved in liquid nitrogen and shipped to Belgium. After thawing, the PBMCs were labeled with Zombie NIR viability dye and stained with antibodies against CD3, TCR gammadelta, Vgamma9 and Vdelta2. Sorting of CD3+ TCRgammadelta+ T cells was performed on a FACSAria III, with a mean purity of approximately 98%. For each sample, the RNeasy Micro Kit was used to isolate RNA from around 10,000 sorted gammadelta T cells. Infants were born to mothers enrolled with primary T. gondii infection during pregnancy. Infant peripheral blood was collected at an outpatient microbiology and virology center in Pavia, Italy.

Per the germline V gene, GEAIGNYY is the CDR1 and EKD is the CDR2. The CDR3, from cysteine to phenylalanine, totals 16 residues. As concerns this clone: What this receptor recognizes is not known. A far larger clone is one nucleotide away, so this likely arose from a read error. The DNA is left out, because the CDR3 cannot be placed on it with certainty; the CDR3 is given as TCRdb lists it. The sample holds other DNA sequences that translate to the same CDR3.

Sequences were obtained from gamma-delta T cells from blood. The origin of this receptor is a child under 10 years old born to a mother with Toxoplasma gondii infection during pregnancy, either congenitally infected or uninfected (not recorded which). The sequence joins TRDV2 to TRDJ1; TRDD3 was called by the table and not checked on the DNA. The CDR3 has the sequence CACDWGPGAYTDKLIF.